The clone carrying this T cell receptor (beta chain) has only a few counts. Its target is unknown. Germline V lookup: CDR1 SGHTA, CDR2 FQGNSA. The CDR3 is 14 amino acids. V was trimmed by 1 base and J by 5 bases, leaving 10 bases between them. The sample originates from a study of T cell repertoires in cytomegalovirus infection. At the level of the study: In the study, CMV epitopes included recently identified HLA-C-restricted and well-studied HLA-B-restricted ones.

One entry per CDR3 protein results from TCRdb running MiXCR on the reads. The sample yields a few hundred thousand distinct CDR3 sequences, 40% seen once. General observations from the study: There were HLA-C-restricted CMV-specific TCR beta clonotypes dominating the ex vivo response. Summed frequency of public TCR beta families distinguished CMV carriers with the relevant HLA.

The material sequenced was cultured PBMCs, taken from culture after CMV antigen stimulation. The receptor was isolated from a human donor in good health (CMV status not recorded). Some clones in this sample may be carry-over from other donors' samples. The chain uses TRBV7-2 and TRBJ2-3; D unresolved. This chain's CDR3 is CASSLGSGLDTQYF. CDR3 in DNA: TGTGCCAGCAGCTTAGGTTCGGGCCTAGATACGCAGTATTTT.